A single sample is the source of the 7 T cell receptor beta chains below, sequenced in a study of T cell changes during pregnancy in multiple sclerosis. Repertoires were generated with immunoSEQ multiplex PCR, while TCRdb's copy carries only in-frame clones and drops some. In the table there are fewer than 95,000 clones, roughly 92% of which are singletons. Here the sequenced sample was peripheral blood, taken in the first trimester of pregnancy. These receptors were collected from a female donor in good health, enrolled as a control in a pregnancy study.

The genes are TRBV5-1 and TRBJ2-2; D is unresolved. Trimming stripped 4 bases from V and 2 bases from J, with 15 bases between. The CDR3 consists of 16 residues. Germline CDR1 SGHRS, CDR2 YFSETQ. CDR3 DNA: TGCGCCAGCAGCCCGCGAGAGAGGCTAAACACCGGGGAGCTGTTTTTT. Protein product: CASSPRERLNTGELFF.

This rearrangement joins TRBV7-2 to TRBJ2-1, with D possibly matching TRBD2 (6 bases). V lost 2 bases and J lost 4, with 9 bases in between. This CDR3 region has 14 residues. Germline loops: CDR1 SGHTA, CDR2 FQGNSA. Written as DNA, the CDR3 is TGTGCCAGCAGCTTAAGGGACTTTTACAATGAGCAGTTCTTC. This encodes CASSLRDFYNEQFF.

V usage is TRBV5-6 and J usage is TRBJ2-3; D remains unclear. From germline, CDR1 is SGHDT and CDR2 YYEEEE. V shed 0 bases and J shed 1 base, with 3 bases lying between them. This CDR3 contains 13 residues. The CDR3 reads CASSLAGTDTQYF. CDR3 sequence (DNA): TGTGCCAGCAGCTTGGCCGGCACAGATACGCAGTATTTT.

V and J are TRBV23-1 and TRBJ2-7; 9 bases fit TRBD1. TRBV23-1 is an open reading frame, and its role is uncertain. The V and J ends lost 0 bases and 0 bases, in that order; junction bases with no gene match: 12. CDR3 length equals 19 residues. CDR3 sequence (DNA): TGCGCCAGCAGTCAATCGACTTCCTCCGGGACAGGGAGCTCCTACGAGCAGTACTTC. It yields the protein CASSQSTSSGTGSSYEQYF.

The genes are TRBV30 and TRBJ2-7; D unclear. Germline V gene lookup returns CDR1 GTSNPN and CDR2 SVGIG (reference sequence). The CDR3 is 12 residues long. V lost 7 bases to trimming and J lost 0 bases, with 10 bases between them. The CDR3 reads CASETSSYEQYF. CDR3 in DNA: TGTGCCTCGGAGACGTCCTCCTACGAGCAGTACTTC.

The chain recombines TRBV15 with TRBJ1-4, with 8 nucleotides matching TRBD1. The germline CDR1 and CDR2 sequences are LNHNV and YYDKDF (reference sequence). With V trimmed by 2 bases and J by 3 bases, 2 bases remained unmatched. This CDR3 comprises 15 residues. DNA for the CDR3: TGTGCCACCAGCAGATCGACAGGGGCTAATGAAAAACTGTTTTTT. Amino acid sequence: CATSRSTGANEKLFF.

The rearrangement joins TRBV10-3 to TRBJ1-2; 8 nucleotides agree with TRBD1. Trimming removed 1 base from V and 6 bases from J; junction bases left unmatched: 4. Germline-derived CDR1 and CDR2 are ENHRY and SYGVKD. The CDR3 sequence is 14 residues long. The DNA of the CDR3 is TGTGCCATCAGTGAGTACGGGACAGGAGATGGCTACACCTTC. Protein product: CAISEYGTGDGYTF.